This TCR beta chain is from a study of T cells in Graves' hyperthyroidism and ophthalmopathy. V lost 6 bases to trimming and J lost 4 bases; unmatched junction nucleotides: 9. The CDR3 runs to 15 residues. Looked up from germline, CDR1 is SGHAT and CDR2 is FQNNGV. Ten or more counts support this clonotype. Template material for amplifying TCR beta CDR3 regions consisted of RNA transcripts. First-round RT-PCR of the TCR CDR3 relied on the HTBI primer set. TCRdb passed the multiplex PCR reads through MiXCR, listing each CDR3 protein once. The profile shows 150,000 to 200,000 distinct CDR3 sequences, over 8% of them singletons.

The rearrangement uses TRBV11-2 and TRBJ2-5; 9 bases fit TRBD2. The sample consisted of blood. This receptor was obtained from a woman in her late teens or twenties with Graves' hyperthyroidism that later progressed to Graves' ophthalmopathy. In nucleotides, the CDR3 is TGTGCCAGCAGGCCACAAGCGGGGGGAGTAGAGACCCAGTACTTC. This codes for CASRPQAGGVETQYF.